At least ten counts were recorded for the clone carrying this T cell receptor beta chain. Its antigen is unidentified. These data originate in a study of glioma-infiltrating T cells. Looked up from germline, CDR1 is MNHEY and CDR2 is SMNVEV (reference sequence). The CDR3 loop spans 15 amino acids. J was trimmed by 0 bases and V by 7 bases; bases with no gene match: 6. Regarding the study as a whole: Very few CDR3 sequences were shared between tissue and blood.

Amplification of TCR alpha and beta CDR3 regions from RNA used iRepertoire nested multiplex PCR. TCRdb reprocessed the multiplex PCR reads with MiXCR, giving one entry per CDR3 protein. The profile shows around 130,000 distinct CDR3 sequences, 20% to 25% of them singletons. The clonotype was recovered from a human donor with low-grade glioma or glioblastoma, undergoing nonglioma brain surgery, or in good health (not recorded which). The sequenced sample consisted of glioma tissue, nonneoplastic brain tissue, or PBMCs (not recorded which). The chain has TRBV27 and TRBJ1-1; TRBD1 matches 9 bases. In nucleotides, the CDR3 is TGTGCCAGCACCAAGACAGGGGGGTTGAACACTGAAGCTTTCTTT. Translation: CASTKTGGLNTEAFF.